The 17 T cell receptor beta chains below were found in one sample sequenced in a study of shared clonotypes between healthy human individuals. Profiled with immunoSEQ multiplex PCR; TCRdb holds only in-frame clones, not every one. The sample consists of some 1,900,000 clones, just under 95% of them appearing once. Naive CD8 cells lacked CD45RO and underwent positive selection for CCR7, leaving out terminally differentiated effector memory CD45RA+ cells. Sequences were obtained from naive CD8+ T cells sorted from blood. These receptors were obtained from a man aged 18 to 35 in good health.

This chain uses TRBV4-3 with TRBJ2-1; 11 bases are a match to TRBD2. The CDR3 sequence is 15 residues long. The junction had 6 bases not matched to a gene; V was cut back by 5 bases and J by 6 bases. Germline loops: CDR1 LGHNA, CDR2 YSLEER. Here the CDR3 reads CASSDALAGGNEQFF. The CDR3 nucleotides are TGCGCCAGCAGCGACGCGCTAGCGGGAGGCAATGAGCAGTTCTTC.

CDR3 protein: CASSGPASYEQYF. As DNA, the CDR3 is TGCGCCAGCAGTGGTCCAGCATCCTACGAGCAGTACTTC. J is TRBJ2-7 and V is TRBV10-1; D not resolved. CDR1 and CDR2 (germline): WNHNN, SYGVQD (reference sequence). This CDR3 region has 13 residues. V shed 4 bases and J shed 1 base, with 8 bases lying between them.

This clone was detected once. The chain has TRBV10-2 and TRBJ1-2; possibly TRBD1 for D (6 bases). The CDR3 loop spans 13 amino acids. Trimming stripped 1 base from V and 5 bases from J, with 8 bases between. Germline V gene lookup returns CDR1 WSHSY and CDR2 SAAADI. The CDR3, as DNA: TGCGCCAGCAGTGAGTGGGGGGCTTATGGCTACACCTTC. Encoded protein: CASSEWGAYGYTF.

J is TRBJ1-1 and V is TRBV6-5, with a weak D call TRBD1 (6 bases). Germline V CDR1 and CDR2: MNHEY, SVGAGI. The germline V and J ends were trimmed by 5 bases and 5 bases, with 18 bases remaining between them. This CDR3 spans 15 amino acids. CDR3 in DNA: TGTGCCAGCAGTCTGATGACAGGACTGGGAACTGAAGCTTTCTTT. This codes for CASSLMTGLGTEAFF.

This clone was observed once. This sample also contains other DNA sequences that code for the same CDR3. This chain uses TRBV6-5 with TRBJ1-1; D is possibly TRBD1 (6 bases). The CDR3 loop spans 14 amino acids. V lost 3 bases to trimming and J lost 0 bases, with 8 bases between them. The germline CDR1 and CDR2 sequences are MNHEY and SVGAGI. CDR3 sequence reads: CASSYGGMNTEAFF. The DNA for the CDR3 is TGTGCCAGCAGTTATGGGGGCATGAACACTGAAGCTTTCTTT.

V is TRBV10-3 and J is TRBJ1-2, with 7 bases matching TRBD1. The germline V gene has CDR1 ENHRY and CDR2 SYGVKD. Trimming removed 3 bases from V and 1 base from J; junction bases left unmatched: 8. The CDR3 has 16 residues. DNA for the CDR3: TGTGCCATCAGTGACCTCCGGGACAGAAATAACTATGGCTACACCTTC. Its protein product is CAISDLRDRNNYGYTF.

This chain links TRBV7-8 with TRBJ2-3; 13 bases fit TRBD2. Germline CDR1 reads SGHVS; CDR2 reads FQNEAQ. V lost 6 bases and J lost 5; bases outside the gene matches: 8. The CDR3 contains 16 residues. In nucleotides, the CDR3 is TGTGCCAGCAGTCATAGACTAGCGGGGGGTAAAGATACGCAGTATTTT. Translation gives CASSHRLAGGKDTQYF. Filled out from reference TRBV7-8 and TRBJ2-3, the complete variable domain reads GAGVSQSPRYKVAKRGQDVALRCDPISGHVSLFWYQQALGQGPEFLTYFQNEAQLDKSGLPSDRFFAERPEGSVSTLKIQRTQQEDSAVYLCASSHRLAGGKDTQYFGPGTRLTVL.

V and J are TRBV5-1 and TRBJ2-5; 8 bases line up with TRBD2. This CDR3 spans 14 amino acids. Germline V CDR1 and CDR2: SGHRS, YFSETQ. The V segment lost 3 bases and the J segment 2 bases; nucleotides outside the gene matches: 3. The CDR3 loop is CASSSLADQETQYF. Here the CDR3 DNA reads TGCGCCAGCAGCTCACTAGCGGATCAAGAGACCCAGTACTTC.

This clone has only one observation. The chain is built from TRBV4-3 and TRBJ2-7; 8 bases match TRBD1. CDR1 and CDR2 from the germline V gene are LGHNA and YSLEER. This CDR3 is 16 amino acids long. The V gene end was trimmed by 0 bases and the J gene end by 0 bases; junction bases not matched to a gene: 4. This chain's CDR3 is CASSQDTGGTSYEQYF. CDR3 DNA sequence: TGCGCCAGCAGCCAAGATACAGGGGGTACCTCCTACGAGCAGTACTTC.

This sequence joins TRBV7-8 and TRBJ2-5; 9 bases agree with TRBD2. V was pared by 1 base and J by 5 bases, with 11 bases of the junction left unmatched. The germline gives CDR1 SGHVS, CDR2 FQNEAQ. The CDR3 totals 17 residues. In DNA form, the CDR3 reads TGTGCCAGCAGCTTAGAATGGGCTAGCGGGGAGGCTGAGACCCAGTACTTC. Translating gives CASSLEWASGEAETQYF.

Of note for this clone: The same CDR3 is also encoded by other DNA sequences in this sample. This chain connects TRBV6-5 to TRBJ2-7; D gene ambiguous. This CDR3 comprises 11 residues. Germline V lookup: CDR1 MNHEY, CDR2 SVGAGI. V was clipped by 3 bases and J by 2 bases, with 2 bases between them. CDR3 bases: TGTGCCAGCAGTTATGCCTACGAGCAGTACTTC. It translates to CASSYAYEQYF.

This clone has just one count. The CDR3 loop reads CASSVDIEQGAYNEQFF. CDR3 coding DNA: TGTGCCAGCAGCGTAGATATAGAACAGGGGGCTTACAATGAGCAGTTCTTC. The chain is built from TRBV9 and TRBJ2-1; 9 nucleotides line up with TRBD1. The CDR3 is 17 residues long. The V gene end was trimmed by 0 bases and the J gene end by 4 bases; junction bases not matched to a gene: 8. Germline loops: CDR1 SGDLS, CDR2 YYNGEE.

This clone was counted a single time. The CDR3 nucleotides read TGTGCCAGCAGCCAAGAGAAGAACTACGAGCAGTACTTC. Protein sequence: CASSQEKNYEQYF. The chain combines TRBV4-2 with TRBJ2-7; D gene ambiguous. CDR1 and CDR2 from the germline V gene are LGHNA and YNFKEQ. V was clipped by 0 bases and J by 3 bases, with 6 bases between them. This CDR3 is built from 13 residues.

The chain uses TRBV6-5 and TRBJ2-5, with D perhaps matching TRBD2 (6 bases). The CDR3 extends over 14 amino acids. V shed 6 bases and J shed 5 bases, with 16 bases lying between them. The germline gives CDR1 MNHEY, CDR2 SVGAGI. CDR3 region: CASSPVGGTETQYF. The CDR3 coding sequence is TGTGCCAGCAGCCCGGTTGGGGGGACCGAGACCCAGTACTTC.

The chain couples TRBV6-1 to TRBJ2-2; D not resolved. From germline, CDR1 is MNHNS and CDR2 SASEGT. The CDR3 has 17 amino acids. V gave up 2 bases and J gave up 1 base, with 14 bases separating them. Written as DNA, the CDR3 is TGTGCCAGCAGTGAATACGGAGTAGCCTTGAACACCGGGGAGCTGTTTTTT. Residues: CASSEYGVALNTGELFF.

V gene TRBV4-3 combines with J gene TRBJ1-3; 9 nucleotides match TRBD1. Per germline, CDR1 LGHNA and CDR2 YSLEER. The ends lost 4 bases at V and 4 bases at J; junction bases unmatched: 14. This CDR3 spans 18 amino acids. CDR3 in amino acids: CASSPSGQGNPVGNTIYF. As DNA, the CDR3 is TGCGCCAGCAGCCCCTCGGGACAGGGAAATCCGGTCGGAAACACCATATATTTT.

The chain has TRBV6-6 and TRBJ2-7, with 10 bases fitting TRBD2. V dropped 0 bases and J dropped 6; count of bases not matched to a gene: 5. This CDR3 has 15 residues. From germline, CDR1 is MNHNY and CDR2 SVGAGI (reference sequence). Here the CDR3 DNA reads TGTGCCAGCAGTTACTCCCCTAGCGGGAGAGGCGAGCAGTACTTC. Its translation: CASSYSPSGRGEQYF.